This note documents a single T cell receptor beta chain sequence. The antigen remains unidentified. The PCR ran on 60 Vbeta and 13 Jbeta primers. Clones were read by immunoSEQ multiplex PCR, and TCRdb kept only the in-frame ones, dropping some. Among under 200,000 clones listed, about 72% were seen once. The record originates from a study of cytomegalovirus exposure and HLA in healthy donors. Study-level results: Earlier analysis looked at TCR beta V segments, and most were productive about 87% or about 30% of the time. According to a later analysis, most TCR beta chains associated with CMV appeared HLA-restricted. The study put some 150 TCR beta chains on its list as cytomegalovirus-associated.

CDR3 length: 15 amino acids. Germline CDR1 SEHNR, CDR2 FQNEAQ (reference sequence). V lost 1 base to trimming and J lost 5 bases, with 9 bases between them. This receptor was obtained from a man in his fifties or sixties in good health and CMV-seropositive. Sequences were obtained from PBMCs. This chain uses TRBV7-9 with TRBJ1-6, with D perhaps matching TRBD1 (5 bases). The CDR3 nucleotides read TGTGCCAGCAGCTTAGAGTGGGGGGATAATTCACCCCTCCACTTT. It yields the protein CASSLEWGDNSPLHF.